This T cell receptor (beta chain) was recorded in a study of T-cell reconstitution after alpha-beta-depleted transplantation in children. Trimming removed 5 bases at V and 2 bases at J, with 10 bases between. The CDR3 spans 13 residues. CDR1 and CDR2 (germline): DFQATT, SNEGSKA (reference sequence). This clonotype was seen at least ten times. Unique molecular identifiers tagged the TCRbeta library. TCRdb ran MiXCR on the PCR reads and lists one entry per CDR3 protein. The sample lists 600,000 to 700,000 distinct CDR3 sequences; roughly 15% were seen once. Sample: PBMCs from the stem cell graft donor, taken from the stem cell graft. The chain employs TRBV20-1 and TRBJ1-3; TRBD1 might be the D (6 bases). This sequence originates from a human donor who donated a stem cell graft to a child with acute myeloid leukemia. CDR3 DNA: TGCAGTGCTCAGCGGACAGCTGGAAACACCATATATTTT. The encoded protein is CSAQRTAGNTIYF.